This is a list of T cell receptor beta chains from one sample in a study of neoadjuvant nivolumab and ipilimumab in lung cancer. The data were produced by immunoSEQ multiplex PCR, yet TCRdb's version contains in-frame clones alone and is incomplete. In the table there are over 25,000 clones, 83% of which are singletons. Specimen: tumor tissue, collected after neoadjuvant nivolumab, alone or with ipilimumab, at or shortly before surgery. These receptor sequences come from an adult with non-small cell lung cancer. The CDR3 runs from the conserved cysteine through the conserved F or W. The order of the fields is J gene, clone size, D gene, V gene, CDR3 length, CDR3 DNA, CDR3 protein. D genes are given only for firm matches. Size is omitted from some rows. Given values are once, few, many or a class for expanded clones.

>TRBJ1-3|once|NA|TRBV7-2|15
TGTGCCAGCAGCTTGAGGCGACAGGTTGTAGACACCATATATTTT
CASSLRRQVVDTIYF
>TRBJ1-1|NA|NA|TRBV4-2|17
TGTGCCAGCAGCCATACCGCCGGATGGGGGGAGGACACTGAAGCTTTCTTT
CASSHTAGWGEDTEAFF
>TRBJ2-7|NA|NA|TRBV5-1|16
TGCGCCAGCAGCTCGGTAGACGGGACACTCACCTACGAGCAGTACTTC
CASSSVDGTLTYEQYF
>TRBJ2-7|NA|TRBD1|TRBV7-9|15
TGTGCCAGCAGCTCCTCGGGACAGGCCTTTAGCGAGCAGTACTTC
CASSSSGQAFSEQYF
>TRBJ1-5|NA|NA|TRBV7-9|12
TGTGCCAGCAGCTTAGCGGAACAGCCCCAGCATTTT
CASSLAEQPQHF
>TRBJ2-2|NA|TRBD2|TRBV5-6|17
TGTGCCAGCAGCCCGATGGGAGGGAAAGAGAGCACCGGGGAGCTGTTTTTT
CASSPMGGKESTGELFF
>TRBJ1-6|NA|NA|TRBV7-2|12
TGTGCCAGCAGCCCCCTGGGGTCACCCCTCCACTTT
CASSPLGSPLHF
>TRBJ2-5|once|NA|TRBV6-1|15
TGTGCCAGCAGGTTGGGGGGTGCCTTTTTCGAGACCCAGTACTTC
CASRLGGAFFETQYF
>TRBJ2-7|NA|TRBD1|TRBV5-1|14
TGCGCCAGCAGCCCGGGACAGGGCTCCTACGAGCAGTACTTC
CASSPGQGSYEQYF
>TRBJ1-5|NA|TRBD1|TRBV19|15
TGTGCCAGTAGTAGGCCCGGGACAGCTAATCAGCCCCAGCATTTT
CASSRPGTANQPQHF
>TRBJ1-1|few|NA|TRBV5-1|14
TGCGCCAGCAGCCTGTCGACAGATAACACTGAAGCTTTCTTT
CASSLSTDNTEAFF
>TRBJ2-5|NA|TRBD2|TRBV5-4|14
TGTGCCAGCAGCCCGAGCGGGGGACTGGAGACCCAGTACTTC
CASSPSGGLETQYF
>TRBJ1-2|NA|NA|TRBV6-5|15
TGTGCCAGCAGTTACTCGCCGGTAGGACGAGGTGGCTACACCTTC
CASSYSPVGRGGYTF
>TRBJ2-7|once|NA|TRBV4-3|16
TGCGCCAGCAGCCAAGACCGCAGTGGGATCTCCTACGAGCAGTACTTC
CASSQDRSGISYEQYF
>TRBJ1-2|NA|NA|TRBV18|13
TGTGCCAGCTCACCAGCAGGGGACTATGGCTACACCTTC
CASSPAGDYGYTF
>TRBJ2-2|once|TRBD1|TRBV6-5|15
TGTGCCAGCAGTTTACAGGGGGCGGACACCGGGGAGCTGTTTTTT
CASSLQGADTGELFF
>TRBJ1-4|NA|TRBD1|TRBV5-1|14
TGCGCCAGCAGAAATGACAGGGGCGGGGAAAAACTGTTTTTT
CASRNDRGGEKLFF
>TRBJ1-2|NA|NA|TRBV30|15
TGTGCCTGGAGTGGGGAGACAGGATATAACTATGGCTACACCTTC
CAWSGETGYNYGYTF
>TRBJ1-2|few|TRBD1|TRBV28|16
TGTGCCAGCAGGAACAGGGGGCGTAGTGTTGGCGATGGCTACACCTTC
CASRNRGRSVGDGYTF
>TRBJ1-4|few|NA|TRBV15|16
TGTGCCACCAGCGGCGGTGGAGGAAGTCCTAATGAAAAACTGTTTTTT
CATSGGGGSPNEKLFF
>TRBJ2-1|NA|TRBD2|TRBV7-2|16
TGTGCCAGCACCCCTTGGCTAGCGGGGGACTACAATGAGCAGTTCTTC
CASTPWLAGDYNEQFF
>TRBJ2-1|NA|TRBD1|TRBV5-1|15
TGCGCCAGCAGCTTGTTGACAGGGGGCGAAAATGAGCAGTTCTTC
CASSLLTGGENEQFF
>TRBJ1-1|once|TRBD1|TRBV2|13
TGTGCCAGCCGCCGGGACAGGGACACTGAAGCTTTCTTT
CASRRDRDTEAFF
>TRBJ2-1|few|TRBD1|TRBV30|15
TGTGCCTGGGGGACCGGGACAGGGGCCTACAATGAGCAGTTCTTC
CAWGTGTGAYNEQFF
>TRBJ2-2|NA|NA|TRBV2|13
TGTGCCAGCAGTAGACTAAACACCGGGGAGCTGTTTTTT
CASSRLNTGELFF
>TRBJ1-1|NA|NA|TRBV5-8|17
TGTGCCAGCAGCCCAAGTTGGTATGTAGGCGTCGACACTGAAGCTTTCTTT
CASSPSWYVGVDTEAFF
>TRBJ2-7|NA|TRBD2|TRBV29-1|14
TGCAGCGACGGACTAGAGATGTTACGTTCGGAGCAGTACTTC
CSDGLEMLRSEQYF
>TRBJ2-7|NA|TRBD2|TRBV18|18
TGTGCCAGCTCACCTGGCCAGGACATAGCGGGAACCTCCTACGAGCAGTACTTC
CASSPGQDIAGTSYEQYF
>TRBJ2-7|large|TRBD1|TRBV11-2|13
TGTGCCAGCAGCTCGGACAGGGAGGACGAGCAGTACTTC
CASSSDREDEQYF
>TRBJ2-7|NA|TRBD2|TRBV10-2|16
TGCGCCAGCAGTCCTGATACTAGCGTGTATTTGAGAGAGCAGTACTTC
CASSPDTSVYLREQYF
>TRBJ2-7|NA|NA|TRBV30|15
TGTGCCTGGAGGGCCTCCCGGGACATCTCCTACGAGCAGTACTTC
CAWRASRDISYEQYF
>TRBJ1-1|NA|NA|TRBV29-1|10
TGCAGCGTTATGGGGCCTGAAGCTTTCTTT
CSVMGPEAFF
>TRBJ2-5|once|TRBD1|TRBV6-5|16
TGTGCCAGCAGTTACTCCTGGACAGGAACTCAAGAGACCCAGTACTTC
CASSYSWTGTQETQYF
>TRBJ1-2|NA|NA|TRBV7-9|12
TGTGCCAGCAGCTTAGTCGAGGTTTCCTACACCTTC
CASSLVEVSYTF
>TRBJ2-1|NA|NA|TRBV6-5|13
TGTGCCACAGGACGGCTTTCCGACAATGAGCAGTTCTTC
CATGRLSDNEQFF
>TRBJ2-1|NA|TRBD2|TRBV29-1|16
TGCAGCGTTGACGGAGTAGTAGGACTAGCTTTACCTGAGCAGTTCTTC
CSVDGVVGLALPEQFF
>TRBJ2-3|NA|TRBD2|TRBV7-2|16
TGTGCCAGCAGCATACTAGCGGGAAGGAGCGCAGATACGCAGTATTTT
CASSILAGRSADTQYF
>TRBJ1-2|NA|NA|TRBV28|10
TGTGCGGCAGGCTTTTATGGCTACACCTTC
CAAGFYGYTF
>TRBJ1-3|NA|NA|TRBV5-1|18
TGCGCCAGCAGCTGGGGAGTTGGCCAAGGGCGGTCTGGAAACACCATATATTTT
CASSWGVGQGRSGNTIYF
>TRBJ2-1|NA|NA|TRBV29-1|16
TGCAGCGTCGGGGCGTTTAGCGGCTCTAGCTACAATGAGCAGTTCTTC
CSVGAFSGSSYNEQFF
>TRBJ2-7|NA|NA|TRBV7-9|13
TGTGCCAGCAGCTTTCCGGGGTCCTACGAGCAGTACTTC
CASSFPGSYEQYF
>TRBJ2-5|NA|NA|TRBV5-6|13
TGTGCCAGCAGCTCAGGACTCGAAGAGACCCAGTACTTC
CASSSGLEETQYF
>TRBJ1-1|once|NA|TRBV27|14
TGTGCCAGCAGTTGGGGTGGACAAGGCGTTCGGGCTTTCTTT
CASSWGGQGVRAFF
>TRBJ1-2|NA|NA|TRBV5-8|12
TGTGCCAGCAGCTTGGACACCTATGGCTACACCTTC
CASSLDTYGYTF
>TRBJ2-2|NA|NA|TRBV18|14
TGTGCCAGCTCACCAACGATCGTCGCCGGGGAGCTGTTTTTT
CASSPTIVAGELFF
>TRBJ1-2|few|NA|TRBV7-9|16
TGTGCCACCCTGGACAGCCCCGACCCGGCTAACTATGGCTACACCTTC
CATLDSPDPANYGYTF
>TRBJ2-5|NA|TRBD1|TRBV11-2|14
TGTGCCAGCAGCTTAGATCCAGGGGGCAAGACCCAGTACTTC
CASSLDPGGKTQYF
>TRBJ2-2|NA|TRBD2|TRBV5-6|15
TGTGCCAGCAGCTTGGACGGGGGGGCCCCCGGGGAGCTGTTTTTT
CASSLDGGAPGELFF
>TRBJ2-2|NA|NA|TRBV7-2|14
TGTGCCAGCAGCTTAGCGGACGGAACCGGGGAGCTGTTTTTT
CASSLADGTGELFF
>TRBJ1-1|NA|TRBD1|TRBV5-1|14
TGCGCCAGCAGCTTGGCAGGGGGCGAGACTGAAGCTTTCTTT
CASSLAGGETEAFF
>TRBJ2-5|NA|TRBD2|TRBV30|14
TGTGCCTGGATTGGACTAGCGCCGTTGGAGACCCAGTACTTC
CAWIGLAPLETQYF
>TRBJ1-5|NA|NA|TRBV2|14
TGTGCCAGCAGTGTGGGGACAATTTCCCAGCCCCAGCATTTT
CASSVGTISQPQHF
>TRBJ2-6|few|TRBD1|TRBV4-1|17
TGCGCCAGCAGCTTGGACAGGGGACGGTCTGGGGCCAACGTCCTGACTTTC
CASSLDRGRSGANVLTF
>TRBJ1-2|few|NA|TRBV7-2|15
TGTGCCAGCAGCCTCGGATCTACAACTAACTATGGCTACACCTTC
CASSLGSTTNYGYTF
>TRBJ2-1|once|NA|TRBV6-5|13
TGTGCCAGCAGTTACTTGGGGGTCAATGAGCAGTTCTTC
CASSYLGVNEQFF